Sequencing of this T cell receptor beta chain was carried out in a study of CD8+ T cells in alopecia areata. To note about this clone: Its antigen is not identified.

Findings and caveats of the study: Higher clonality than in normal scalp was seen in lesional scalp, especially alopecia totalis/universalis.

Germline V gives CDR1 SGHTA, CDR2 FQGNSA. This CDR3 has 16 residues. Trimming shortened V by 1 base and J by 5 bases, and 14 bases separated the two germline ends. Sequencing templates came from extracted RNA that was reverse transcribed into cDNA. This table comes from immunoSEQ multiplex PCR, and its TCRdb copy is limited to in-frame clones, with some not included. The data hold about 150,000 clones, with about 54% observed a single time. The chain joins TRBV7-2 to TRBJ1-4, with TRBD1 as a possible D gene (6 bases). Sequenced input: CD4+ T cells sorted from blood. The receptor was derived from a human donor in good health. CDR3 residues: CASSLGGAGINEKLFF. The CDR3 DNA reads as TGTGCCAGCAGCTTAGGGGGGGCAGGGATAAATGAAAAACTGTTTTTT.